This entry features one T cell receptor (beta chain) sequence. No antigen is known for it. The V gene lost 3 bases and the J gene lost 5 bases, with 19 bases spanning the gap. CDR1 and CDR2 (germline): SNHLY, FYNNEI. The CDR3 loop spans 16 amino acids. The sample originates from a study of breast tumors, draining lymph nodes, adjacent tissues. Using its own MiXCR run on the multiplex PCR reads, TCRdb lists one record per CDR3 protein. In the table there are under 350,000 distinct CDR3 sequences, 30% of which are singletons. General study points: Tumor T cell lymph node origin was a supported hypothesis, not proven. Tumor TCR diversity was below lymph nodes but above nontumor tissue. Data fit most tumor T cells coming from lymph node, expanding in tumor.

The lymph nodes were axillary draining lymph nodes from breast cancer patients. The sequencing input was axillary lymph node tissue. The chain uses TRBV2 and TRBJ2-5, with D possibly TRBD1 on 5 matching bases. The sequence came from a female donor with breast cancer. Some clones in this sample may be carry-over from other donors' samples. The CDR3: CASSEGLRVGMETQYF. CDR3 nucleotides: TGTGCCAGCAGTGAGGGGCTTCGAGTGGGGATGGAGACCCAGTACTTC.